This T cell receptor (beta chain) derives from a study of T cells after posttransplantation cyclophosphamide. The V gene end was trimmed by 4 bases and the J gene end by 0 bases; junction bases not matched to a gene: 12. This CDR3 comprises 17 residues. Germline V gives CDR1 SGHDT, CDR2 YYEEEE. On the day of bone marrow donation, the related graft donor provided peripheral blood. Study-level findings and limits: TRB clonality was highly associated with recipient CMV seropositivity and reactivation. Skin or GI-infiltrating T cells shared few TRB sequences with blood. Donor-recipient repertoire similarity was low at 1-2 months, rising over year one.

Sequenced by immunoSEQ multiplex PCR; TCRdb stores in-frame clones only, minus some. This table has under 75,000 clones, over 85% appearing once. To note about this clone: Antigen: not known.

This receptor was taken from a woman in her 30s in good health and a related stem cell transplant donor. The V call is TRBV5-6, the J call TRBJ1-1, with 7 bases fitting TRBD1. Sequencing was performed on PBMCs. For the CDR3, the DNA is TGTGCCAGCAGCAAGACCCAACTGGGACAGTTGAACACTGAAGCTTTCTTT. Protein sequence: CASSKTQLGQLNTEAFF.